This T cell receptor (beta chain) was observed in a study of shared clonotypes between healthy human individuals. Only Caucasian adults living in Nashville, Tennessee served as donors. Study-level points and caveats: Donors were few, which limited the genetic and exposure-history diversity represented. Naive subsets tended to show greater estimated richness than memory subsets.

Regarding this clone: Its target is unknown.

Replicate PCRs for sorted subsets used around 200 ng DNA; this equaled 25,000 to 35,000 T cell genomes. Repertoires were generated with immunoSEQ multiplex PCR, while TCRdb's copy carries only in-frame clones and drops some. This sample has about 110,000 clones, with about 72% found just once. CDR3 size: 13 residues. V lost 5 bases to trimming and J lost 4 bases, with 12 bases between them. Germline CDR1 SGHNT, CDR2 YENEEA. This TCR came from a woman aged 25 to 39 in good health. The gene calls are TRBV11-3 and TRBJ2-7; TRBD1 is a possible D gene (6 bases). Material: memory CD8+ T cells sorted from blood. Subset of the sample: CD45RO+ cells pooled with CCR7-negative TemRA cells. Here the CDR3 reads CASSNQGSYEQYF. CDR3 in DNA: TGTGCCAGCAGCAACCAGGGGTCGTACGAGCAGTACTTC.